These 23 T cell receptor beta chains were sequenced from one sample in a study of identifying expanded T cells in peripheral blood. Using immunoSEQ multiplex PCR, the repertoire was profiled, and TCRdb retains in-frame clones only, with some absent. In the table there are more than 50,000 clones, about four fifths of which are singletons. The sample was blood. The source of these receptors is a person aged 18-70 years in good health.

CDR3 sequence reads: CASSQAGLAGVIPYNEQFF. The CDR3 DNA is TGTGCCAGCAGCCAAGCCGGACTAGCGGGAGTTATTCCCTACAATGAGCAGTTCTTC. The rearrangement joins TRBV4-2 to TRBJ2-1, with TRBD2 matching 13 bases. The CDR3 has 19 residues. Germline CDR1 LGHNA, CDR2 YNFKEQ. J gave up 2 bases and V 1 base, and 8 bases lay outside the gene matches.

This sequence joins TRBV5-1 and TRBJ1-1, with D possibly being TRBD1 (5 bases). CDR3 length: 14 amino acids. V lost 4 bases and J 5 bases, leaving 15 bases between the germline ends. The germline gives CDR1 SGHRS, CDR2 YFSETQ. In DNA, the CDR3 is TGCGCCAGCAGCGCGGGGACGGAGGGGACTGAAGCTTTCTTT. Protein: CASSAGTEGTEAFF.

The rearrangement joins TRBV11-2 to TRBJ2-6, with D hard to call. V was clipped by 8 bases and J by 0 bases, with 20 bases between them. The germline V gene encodes CDR1 SGHAT and CDR2 FQNNGV. This CDR3 is built from 18 residues. The CDR3 nucleotides read TGTGCCAGCCCCGGACGAACTTTACCTTCCTCTGGGGCCAACGTCCTGACTTTC. Its protein is CASPGRTLPSSGANVLTF. The full variable domain, with the rest looked up from reference TRBV11-2 and TRBJ2-6, is EAGVAQSPRYKIIEKRQSVAFWCNPISGHATLYWYQQILGQGPKLLIQFQNNGVVDDSQLPKDRFSAERLKGVDSTLKIQPAKLEDSAVYLCASPGRTLPSSGANVLTFGAGSRLTVL.

V gene TRBV6-5 combines with J gene TRBJ1-4; D possibly corresponds to TRBD1 (6 bases). V was clipped by 4 bases and J by 3 bases, with 12 bases between them. CDR3 length: 15 amino acids. Germline CDR1 is MNHEY and CDR2 is SVGAGI. The CDR3 bases are TGTGCCAGCAGTTCGCCAGGGGTTGCTAATGAAAAACTGTTTTTT. This encodes CASSSPGVANEKLFF.

V is TRBV11-2 and J is TRBJ2-5; 8 nucleotides match TRBD2. Germline values: CDR1 SGHAT, CDR2 FQNNGV. There are 15 residues in the CDR3. J gave up 5 bases and V 0 bases, and 5 bases lay outside the gene matches. The CDR3 reads CASSLETSVAETQYF. The CDR3 bases are TGTGCCAGCAGCTTAGAGACTAGCGTGGCGGAGACCCAGTACTTC.

This chain connects TRBV19 to TRBJ1-1; D perhaps matches TRBD1 (5 bases). Germline CDR1 and CDR2: LNHDA and SQIVND (reference sequence). The CDR3 runs 13 residues. Trimming took off 4 bases at V and 6 bases at J, with 12 bases between the two ends. The CDR3 here is CASSRVGGSEAFF. CDR3 coding DNA: TGTGCCAGTAGTAGGGTCGGGGGATCTGAAGCTTTCTTT.

The V call is TRBV5-4, the J call TRBJ2-7; D possibly corresponds to TRBD1 (6 bases). Trimming took off 4 bases at V and 6 bases at J, with 20 bases between the two ends. CDR3 length: 15 residues. Germline CDR1 and CDR2: SGHNT and YYREEE (reference sequence). This chain's CDR3 is CASSRLSLGAAEQYF. CDR3 coding DNA: TGTGCCAGCAGCCGCTTAAGTTTGGGGGCGGCCGAGCAGTACTTC.

The V call is TRBV2, the J call TRBJ1-1; D is unclear. Trimming took 5 bases from V and 3 from J, leaving 19 bases between them. CDR1 and CDR2 from the germline V gene are SNHLY and FYNNEI. This CDR3 is built from 16 residues. The CDR3 loop reads CASSWGRDYAYTEAFF. The CDR3 region has the DNA TGTGCCAGCAGTTGGGGAAGGGATTATGCGTACACTGAAGCTTTCTTT.

This chain uses TRBV7-3 with TRBJ2-1, with 13 bases fitting TRBD2. V lost 5 bases, J lost 8 bases, and 6 bases stayed unmatched. Per the germline V gene, CDR1 is SGHTA and CDR2 is FQGTGA. This CDR3 is built from 15 residues. The CDR3: CASSTSGTSGDEQFF. DNA for the CDR3: TGTGCCAGCAGCACATCCGGGACTAGCGGGGATGAGCAGTTCTTC.

V is TRBV7-2 and J is TRBJ2-2; TRBD2 matches at 8 bases. The germline gives CDR1 SGHTA, CDR2 FQGNSA. The J segment lost 6 bases and the V segment lost 2 bases, leaving 8 bases of the junction unmatched. The CDR3 totals 16 residues. CDR3: CASSLPMAGGAGELFF. CDR3 DNA: TGTGCCAGCAGCTTACCGATGGCGGGAGGCGCCGGGGAGCTGTTTTTT.

The J gene is TRBJ2-3, the V gene TRBV11-3, with D hard to call. Trimming left V 1 base short and J 4 bases short, with 3 bases between. The CDR3 spans 12 residues. In germline, CDR1 is SGHNT, CDR2 YENEEA. CDR3 residues: CASSLGSDTQYF. DNA for the CDR3: TGTGCCAGCAGCTTAGGATCAGATACGCAGTATTTT.

The chain uses TRBV5-5 and TRBJ2-7; 7 bases line up with TRBD1. Germline assignment: CDR1 SGHKS and CDR2 YYEKEE (reference sequence). This CDR3 region has 16 residues. V shed 3 bases, J shed 0 bases, and the junction held 9 bases outside the gene matches. DNA of the CDR3: TGTGCCAGCAGCTATGGACAGGTCCGATTCTCCTACGAGCAGTACTTC. Amino acids: CASSYGQVRFSYEQYF.

The genes are TRBV18 and TRBJ2-2; 8 bases agree with TRBD2. V lost 0 bases and J lost 6; bases outside the gene matches: 3. This CDR3 is 15 amino acids long. Germline CDR1 and CDR2: KGHSH and LQKENI. The CDR3 spells CASSPPGLGAGELFF. The DNA of the CDR3 is TGTGCCAGCTCACCACCGGGACTAGGGGCCGGGGAGCTGTTTTTT.

The chain uses TRBV5-4 and TRBJ2-2; D is undetermined. V was cut by 1 base and J by 6 bases, with 13 bases left in between. There are 15 residues in the CDR3. CDR1 is SGHNT and CDR2 is YYREEE in the germline V gene (reference sequence). CDR3 sequence (DNA): TGTGCCAGCAGCTTGCGCGTTTCGGGCTCCGGGGAGCTGTTTTTT. This sequence encodes CASSLRVSGSGELFF. The variable domain in full, with the rest retrieved from reference TRBV5-4 and TRBJ2-2, is ETGVTQSPTHLIKTRGQQVTLRCSSQSGHNTVSWYQQALGQGPQFIFQYYREEENGRGNFPPRFSGLQFPNYSSELNVNALELDDSALYLCASSLRVSGSGELFFGEGSRLTVL.

CDR3: CASTGGTGELFF. The DNA of the CDR3 is TGTGCCAGCACCGGCGGTACCGGGGAGCTGTTTTTT. This chain links TRBV27 with TRBJ2-2, with D unresolved. CDR1 is MNHEY, CDR2 SMNVEV, per germline (reference sequence). V was trimmed by 7 bases and J by 5 bases, leaving 8 bases between them. The CDR3 covers 12 residues.

V gene TRBV2 combines with J gene TRBJ1-4; D gene ambiguous. Germline CDR1 and CDR2: SNHLY and FYNNEI. The CDR3 has 12 residues. Trimming left V 7 bases short and J 8 bases short, with 11 bases between. The CDR3 spells CASTGLGEKLFF. CDR3 nucleotides: TGTGCCAGCACCGGGCTTGGGGAAAAACTGTTTTTT. Supplemented by reference TRBV2 and TRBJ1-4, the full variable domain reads EPEVTQTPSHQVTQMGQEVILRCVPISNHLYFYWYRQILGQKVEFLVSFYNNEISEKSEIFDDQFSVERPDGSNFTLKIRSTKLEDSAMYFCASTGLGEKLFFGSGTQLSVL.

The V gene is TRBV25-1, the J gene TRBJ2-7; TRBD1 aligns across 7 bases. The V segment lost 6 bases and the J segment 0 bases; nucleotides outside the gene matches: 5. From germline, CDR1 is MGHDK and CDR2 SYGVNS. The CDR3 totals 14 residues. CDR3 amino acids: CASRQTGFSYEQYF. DNA for the CDR3: TGTGCCAGCAGACAGACAGGGTTCTCCTACGAGCAGTACTTC.

This chain joins TRBV6-1 and TRBJ1-2; D may be TRBD1 (5 bases). The CDR3 length is 14 residues. V lost 6 bases, J lost 1 base, and 12 bases lay in between. Germline values: CDR1 MNHNS, CDR2 SASEGT. The CDR3 DNA reads TGTGCCAGCAGGGGCGGGGGGGTTAACTATGGCTACACCTTC. It encodes CASRGGGVNYGYTF.

J is TRBJ2-2 and V is TRBV5-1; the D is unclear. Between the trimmed V and J ends, which lost 1 base and 3 bases, there was a span of 10 bases. The germline V gene has CDR1 SGHRS and CDR2 YFSETQ. The CDR3 extends over 15 amino acids. CDR3 in DNA: TGCGCCAGCAGCTTGCAACGCGGACACACCGGGGAGCTGTTTTTT. Its protein product is CASSLQRGHTGELFF.

V usage is TRBV5-4 and J usage is TRBJ1-1; no firm D call. V was shortened by 2 bases and J by 2 bases, with 7 bases between the two germline ends. The CDR3 sequence is 13 residues long. Germline assignment: CDR1 SGHNT and CDR2 YYREEE (reference sequence). The CDR3 DNA reads TGTGCCAGCAGCTTCGGGAGTAACACTGAAGCTTTCTTT. It is translated as CASSFGSNTEAFF.

With respect to this clone: Other DNA variants within this sample encode the same CDR3. The V and J genes are TRBV5-1 and TRBJ1-2, with 7 bases identical to TRBD1. Trimming cost V 0 bases and J 5 bases; bases outside gene matches: 1. CDR3 length: 13 residues. Germline V gene sequence: CDR1 SGHRS, CDR2 YFSETQ. The CDR3 nucleotides read TGCGCCAGCAGCTTGGAGGGGGCTTATGGCTACACCTTC. Translating it yields CASSLEGAYGYTF.

The rearrangement joins TRBV30 to TRBJ1-1; D unresolved. The V and J ends lost 7 bases and 1 base respectively, with 13 bases between them. CDR3 length: 13 residues. From germline, CDR1 is GTSNPN and CDR2 SVGIG (reference sequence). The CDR3: CALVSNQNTEAFF. The CDR3 DNA follows: TGTGCCTTAGTAAGCAATCAGAACACTGAAGCTTTCTTT.

The CDR3 DNA reads as TGTGCCAGTAGTATGGGACTACCTACCAATGAGCAGTTCTTC. Its protein is CASSMGLPTNEQFF. The chain uses TRBV19 and TRBJ2-1, with 7 bases matching TRBD2. The CDR3 loop spans 14 amino acids. CDR1 is LNHDA and CDR2 is SQIVND in the germline V gene (reference sequence). The ends lost 3 bases at V and 6 bases at J; junction bases unmatched: 5. The full variable domain, its missing parts supplied by reference TRBV19 and TRBJ2-1, is DGGITQSPKYLFRKEGQNVTLSCEQNLNHDAMYWYRQDPGQGLRLIYYSQIVNDFQKGDIAEGYSVSREKKESFPLTVTSAQKNPTAFYLCASSMGLPTNEQFFGPGTRLTVL.